The clone carrying this TCR beta chain was seen a handful of times. Its target is unknown. PCR was performed a second time for about 7 to 12 cycles using a sample-barcoded 5' primer and a J-beta primer mix. TCRdb ran MiXCR on the 5' RACE reads and lists one entry per CDR3 protein. In the table there are about 1,400,000 distinct CDR3 sequences, 35% to 45% of which are singletons. CDR3 length: 14 amino acids. From germline, CDR1 is SGHRS and CDR2 YFSETQ. Deletions cut 4 bases from V and 1 base from J, with 8 bases between. These data are taken from a study of blood T cells in healthy people across ages. Findings and limits, study-wide: Naive T cell percentage by flow cytometry tracked strongly with beta diversity. Expanded clonotype shifts may have been confounded, as the donors had an unknown CMV status.

Every participating donor contributed 8 to 10 milliliters of peripheral blood through a draw. The chain links TRBV5-1 to TRBJ2-2; tentatively, D is TRBD2 (5 bases). The sequence came from a woman between 18 and 29 years old in good health. The material sequenced was blood. As DNA, the CDR3 is TGCGCCAGCAGCAGCCGGGGGAACACCGGGGAGCTGTTTTTT. Translating gives CASSSRGNTGELFF.